The 23 T cell receptor beta chains below were found in one sample sequenced in a study of blood T cells in healthy people across ages. For the second PCR, which ran for roughly 7 to 11 cycles, a sample-barcoded 5' primer and a J-beta primer mix were used. TCRdb processed the 5' RACE reads anew with MiXCR; each CDR3 protein has one entry. The table records about 620,000 distinct CDR3 sequences, around 20% of them present only once. The sample comprised blood. All receptors derive from a man in his sixties or seventies in good health.

CDR3 in DNA: TGTGCCTCGCGACTAGCGGGAAAAGCCTACGAGCAGTACTTC. Translation gives CASRLAGKAYEQYF. The chain joins TRBV6-2 or TRBV6-3 to TRBJ2-7; 11 bases fit TRBD2. J gave up 2 bases and V 11 bases, and 8 bases lay outside the gene matches. The CDR3 is made up of 14 amino acids. Germline CDR1 and CDR2: MNHEY and SVGEGT.

The chain couples TRBV6-1 to TRBJ2-1, with 9 bases that match TRBD1. Looked up from germline, CDR1 is MNHNS and CDR2 is SASEGT. Unmatched junction bases numbered 4, after V lost 9 bases and J lost 1 base. This CDR3 is 14 amino acids long. In DNA form, the CDR3 reads TGTGCCAGTGGGACAGGGAATTCCTACAATGAGCAGTTCTTC. Protein product: CASGTGNSYNEQFF.

Only a few counts were recorded for this clonotype. The gene calls are TRBV25-1 and TRBJ2-2, with unresolved D. CDR3 length: 15 residues. From germline, CDR1 is MGHDK and CDR2 SYGVNS. Trimming cost V 2 bases and J 0 bases, with 7 bases left between them. CDR3 coding DNA: TGTGCCAGCAGTGAAATTGGTGCGAACACCGGGGAGCTGTTTTTT. Its protein is CASSEIGANTGELFF.

This clonotype has at least ten counts. The chain links TRBV27 to TRBJ2-1; maybe TRBD2 (5 bases). In germline, CDR1 is MNHEY, CDR2 SMNVEV (reference sequence). This CDR3 spans 15 amino acids. With 9 bases removed from V and 0 bases from J, the gap between germline ends came to 15 bases. The CDR3 DNA reads as TGTGCCAGTAGCGCACTAGACATCTCCTACAATGAGCAGTTCTTC. Translated: CASSALDISYNEQFF.

This clonotype has only a few counts. The chain is built from TRBV7-8 and TRBJ2-3; either TRBD1 or TRBD2 may fit D (5 bases each). Trimming removed 5 bases at V and 3 bases at J, with 15 bases between. This CDR3 has 15 amino acids. The germline V gene encodes CDR1 SGHVS and CDR2 FQNEAQ. The CDR3 DNA reads as TGTGCCAGCAGCGTCCGGGACGGATCAACAGATACGCAGTATTTT. Translated, it gives CASSVRDGSTDTQYF.

There are a few counts of this clonotype. The chain employs TRBV3-1 and TRBJ1-2; 7 bases align to TRBD1. The V gene end was trimmed by 0 bases and the J gene end by 11 bases; junction bases not matched to a gene: 12. The CDR3 consists of 15 residues. Germline V CDR1 and CDR2: LGHDT, YNNKEL (reference sequence). CDR3 coding DNA: TGTGCCAGCAGCCAAGATCTACGGGCAGGGGGACGTTACACCTTC. Encoded protein: CASSQDLRAGGRYTF.

The rearrangement uses TRBV28 and TRBJ2-3; 11 nucleotides agree with TRBD2. Trimming at V came to 4 bases and at J to 4 bases, leaving 4 bases not matched to a gene. Germline V CDR1 and CDR2: MDHEN, SYDVKM. There are 15 residues in the CDR3. The CDR3, as DNA: TGTGCCAGCAGTTCATTACTAGCGGGAGCAGATACGCAGTATTTT. Its translation: CASSSLLAGADTQYF.

The CDR3 bases are TGCAGTGCTAGAATTGGAACGGGCTATGGCTACACCTTC. Translating it yields CSARIGTGYGYTF. V and J are TRBV20-1 and TRBJ1-2; unclear D gene. The CDR3 runs 13 residues. Germline CDR1 reads DFQATT; CDR2 reads SNEGSKA (reference sequence). Between the trimmed V and J ends, which lost 2 bases and 4 bases, there was a span of 11 bases.

This sequence joins TRBV7-8 and TRBJ2-5, with 7 bases lining up with TRBD1. The J call may be wrong; the DNA end is better matched by TRBJ2-1. The germline V gene encodes CDR1 SGHVS and CDR2 FQNEAQ. The CDR3 totals 16 residues. The CDR3 coding sequence is TGTGCCAGCAGCTACCCACAGGGGAACTCCTACAATGAGCAGTTCTTC. Protein product: CASSYPQGNSYNEQFF.

This clonotype was seen more than once but under ten times. The V gene is TRBV4-1, the J gene TRBJ2-7, with 12 bases fitting TRBD2. This CDR3 is 15 amino acids long. Germline values: CDR1 MGHRA, CDR2 YSYEKL. V dropped 3 bases and J dropped 2; count of bases not matched to a gene: 2. CDR3 residues: CASSQTSGSPYEQYF. CDR3 coding DNA: TGCGCCAGCAGCCAGACTAGCGGGAGCCCCTACGAGCAGTACTTC.

V is TRBV24-1 and J is TRBJ2-5; TRBD2 matches at 10 bases. Germline assignment: CDR1 KGHDR and CDR2 SFDVKD. Germline trimming cut 3 bases from V and 5 bases from J; bases unmatched to any gene: 5. The CDR3 is made up of 15 amino acids. Here the CDR3 DNA reads TGTGCCACCAGTGATCCTAGCGGGAGCCGGGAGACCCAGTACTTC. Encoded protein: CATSDPSGSRETQYF.

This clonotype was observed a few times. The chain links TRBV7-6 to TRBJ2-5; D remains unclear. V was clipped by 5 bases and J by 4 bases, with 5 bases between them. Looked up from germline, CDR1 is SGHVS and CDR2 is FNYEAQ. This CDR3 is built from 11 residues. CDR3 sequence: CASSILETQYF. CDR3 bases: TGTGCCAGCAGCATACTAGAGACCCAGTACTTC.

The chain combines TRBV29-1 with TRBJ2-5; 9 nucleotides agree with TRBD2. J lost 13 bases, V lost 4 bases, and 4 bases had no gene match. This CDR3 spans 10 amino acids. The V gene's germline CDR1 is SQVTM and CDR2 ANQGSEA. The CDR3 reads CSVVSGRAYF. In DNA, the CDR3 is TGCAGCGTTGTTAGCGGGAGAGCGTACTTC.

This clonotype came up many times. The chain uses TRBV5-1 and TRBJ2-1; D is unresolved. CDR3 length: 14 amino acids. CDR1 and CDR2 (germline): SGHRS, YFSETQ. V was trimmed by 0 bases and J by 0 bases, leaving 4 bases between them. The CDR3 region is CASSLADSYNEQFF. The CDR3 bases are TGCGCCAGCAGCTTGGCTGACTCCTACAATGAGCAGTTCTTC.

This chain uses TRBV5-1 with TRBJ2-4; D uncertain. From germline, CDR1 is SGHRS and CDR2 YFSETQ. Trimming took off 1 base at V and 4 bases at J, with 6 bases between the two ends. The CDR3 is made up of 13 amino acids. CDR3 sequence (DNA): TGCGCCAGCAGCTTGACAGAGAAAAACATTCAGTACTTC. As protein: CASSLTEKNIQYF.

This clonotype was detected a few times. CDR3 in DNA: TGTGCCAGCAGCCAAGAAACAGCGCAAGAGACCCAGTACTTC. Translated: CASSQETAQETQYF. This rearrangement joins TRBV4-2 to TRBJ2-5, with D unclear. The CDR3 loop spans 14 amino acids. Germline-derived CDR1 and CDR2 are LGHNA and YNFKEQ. Trimming cost V 0 bases and J 2 bases, with 7 bases left between them.

V gene TRBV15 combines with J gene TRBJ2-2, with D perhaps matching TRBD1 (5 bases). V was trimmed by 4 bases and J by 1 base, leaving 7 bases between them. CDR1 is LNHNV, CDR2 YYDKDF, per germline (reference sequence). The CDR3 length is 14 residues. CDR3 sequence reads: CATSITGNTGELFF. In DNA, the CDR3 is TGTGCCACCAGCATAACAGGGAACACCGGGGAGCTGTTTTTT. The variable domain in full, with the rest retrieved from reference TRBV15 and TRBJ2-2, is DAMVIQNPRYQVTQFGKPVTLSCSQTLNHNVMYWYQQKSSQAPKLLFHYYDKDFNNEADTPDNFQSRRPNTSFCFLDIRSPGLGDTAMYLCATSITGNTGELFFGEGSRLTVL.

V is TRBV6-1 and J is TRBJ2-5; 10 nucleotides align to TRBD2. With the DNA end fitting TRBJ2-7 better, the J assignment may be wrong. The V gene's germline CDR1 is MNHNS and CDR2 SASEGT. The CDR3 is 14 amino acids. CDR3 nucleotides: TGTGCCAGCAAAGTAGCGGGAGGAGGGTACGAGCAGTACTTC. As protein: CASKVAGGGYEQYF.

The rearrangement uses TRBV20-1 and TRBJ2-5, with D perhaps matching TRBD1 (6 bases). The J call may be faulty, since TRBJ2-7 better matches the DNA end. Germline CDR1 and CDR2: DFQATT and SNEGSKA (reference sequence). The CDR3 consists of 13 residues. The DNA for the CDR3 is TGCAGTGCGACCAGGACAGCTTCGTTCGAGCAGTACTTC. Translation gives CSATRTASFEQYF.

This clonotype was seen only a few times. The chain joins TRBV7-2 to TRBJ2-2; the D gene could be TRBD1 or TRBD2 (5 bases each). This CDR3 region has 15 residues. V dropped 1 base and J dropped 5 bases, with 11 bases sitting between them. Germline loops: CDR1 SGHTA, CDR2 FQGNSA. CDR3: CASSLGGRGTGELFF. The CDR3, as DNA: TGTGCCAGCAGCTTAGGGGGGAGAGGGACCGGGGAGCTGTTTTTT.

Notes on this clonotype: At one end, the junction sequence differs from germline, possibly due to a read error. The J gene is TRBJ1-2, the V gene TRBV12-3 or TRBV12-4, with D possibly TRBD1 on 6 matching bases. The CDR3 is 13 amino acids. DNA for the CDR3: TGTGCCGGCAGTCGGGACAAAGACTATGGCTACACCTTC. Encoded protein: CAGSRDKDYGYTF.

This clonotype was recorded a few times. The CDR3 sequence: CSVVGDNEQYF. DNA for the CDR3: TGCAGCGTTGTTGGGGATAACGAGCAGTACTTC. The chain recombines TRBV29-1 with TRBJ2-7; unclear D gene. Trimming removed 4 bases at V and 5 bases at J, with 9 bases between. The CDR3 has 11 amino acids. Germline loops: CDR1 SQVTM, CDR2 ANQGSEA.

This chain joins TRBV14 and TRBJ1-5; D is unclear. Trimming took 5 bases from V and 4 from J, leaving 9 bases between them. Germline-derived CDR1 and CDR2 are SGHDN and FVKESK. The CDR3 covers 13 residues. The CDR3 sequence is CASSMGGNQPQHF. CDR3 nucleotides: TGTGCCAGCAGCATGGGTGGGAATCAGCCCCAGCATTTT.